This T cell receptor beta chain originates from a study of early T cells in non-severe SARS-CoV-2 infection (dated by TCRdb to 2020 to 2023). For the study in its entirety: Bulk RNA from unsorted whole blood was used for TCR sequencing, so alpha and beta chains could not be paired. Broader findings and caveats from the paper: VDJdb matching was skewed toward anti-spike CD8 responses and likely underestimated virus-specific expansions by missing private and CD4 specificities.

This was a case-control study nested in a cohort of healthcare workers in London, UK, who had nasopharyngeal swab PCR tests and blood samples taken every week. Healthcare workers were recruited during the week of the UK lockdown, between 23 and 31 March 2020, and followed weekly for up to 16 weeks. Libraries were built with 5' RACE. The data were produced on a NextSeq 500. To correct for sequencing error and PCR bias, the TCR library protocol tagged individual cDNA molecules with unique molecular identifiers. Sequencing covered both TCR alpha and beta chains, and within each sample the abundances of alpha and beta sequences were tightly co-correlated. The authors' analysis ran thus. Decombinator V4 was used to perform V gene, J gene and CDR3 annotation of TCR sequences. Expanded TCRs were defined as changing significantly between any two time points under a Poisson model with p below 0.0001. TCR abundances were normalised to the total number of TCRs sequenced per sample and were expressed as counts per million. MAIT TCRs were defined by TRAV1-2 paired with TRAJ12, TRAJ20 or TRAJ33, and iNKT TCRs by TRAV10 paired with TRAJ18. VDJdb, accessed 1 November 2021, was searched for CMV, EBV and SARS-CoV-2 annotated TCRs, with TCRs annotated for multiple antigens excluded. TCRdb took the public reads, trimmed them with fastp at Q25, ran MiXCR for clone calling and kept in-frame beta chains. Each CDR3 protein appears once, grouped with its most common genes and DNA. In this record, the V and J calls reflect TCRdb's handling and not the investigators' own analysis. Present in this sample are some 71,000 distinct CDR3 sequences, roughly 9.4% of which were seen just once. Clones ranked in the top ten supply about 5.6% of the sample.

A distance of 3 bases separates the germline ends of V and J, which lose 2 bases and 10 bases respectively. Per the germline V gene, SGHTA is the CDR1 and FQGNSA is the CDR2. Its CDR3 holds 10 amino acids, cysteine through phenylalanine. Only CDR3 DNA is held: 30 bases, read in frame from base 1. This clonotype was detected ten times or more. It has no known antigen specificity. No per-base quality is available; no much larger clone lies one base away. Sequenced sample: whole blood. This receptor was obtained from an adult who was a healthcare worker with PCR-confirmed SARS-CoV-2 infection or an uninfected control (not recorded which). The V gene is TRBV7-2 and the J gene is TRBJ2-1, with the D gene call left open. The sequence in DNA is TGTGCCAGCAGCTTACACGAGCAGTTCTTC. It encodes CASSLHEQFF.